The source of this TCR beta chain is a study of PD-1 blockade in classical Hodgkin lymphoma. Findings of the study overall: It was reported that newly diagnosed patients had less baseline TCR diversity than healthy donors. Although disease activity or prior therapy may be involved, causes of the repertoire differences remain undefined.

The CDR3 loop spans 18 amino acids. Measured with immunoSEQ multiplex PCR; TCRdb has only the in-frame clones, and not every one. The sample holds some 28,000 clones, roughly nine tenths seen once. A note on this clone: No antigen is known for it.

Time point indicated: newly diagnosed, previously untreated cHL patient sample. Starting with thawed PBMCs, CD4+ T cells were purified by magnetic negative selection. Newly diagnosed, untreated classical Hodgkin lymphoma PBMCs provided comparison. Sequencing was carried out using CD4+ T cells from blood. V usage is TRBV21-1 and J usage is TRBJ2-7; whether TRBD1, the table's D call, matches the DNA was not checked. TRBV21-1 is given as a pseudogene. This clonotype was obtained from a human donor with classical Hodgkin lymphoma. The CDR3 spells CASSNKMTGQEITYEQYF. CDR3 DNA: TGTGCCAGCAGCAACAAAATGACGGGACAGGAGATAACCTACGAGCAGTACTTC.